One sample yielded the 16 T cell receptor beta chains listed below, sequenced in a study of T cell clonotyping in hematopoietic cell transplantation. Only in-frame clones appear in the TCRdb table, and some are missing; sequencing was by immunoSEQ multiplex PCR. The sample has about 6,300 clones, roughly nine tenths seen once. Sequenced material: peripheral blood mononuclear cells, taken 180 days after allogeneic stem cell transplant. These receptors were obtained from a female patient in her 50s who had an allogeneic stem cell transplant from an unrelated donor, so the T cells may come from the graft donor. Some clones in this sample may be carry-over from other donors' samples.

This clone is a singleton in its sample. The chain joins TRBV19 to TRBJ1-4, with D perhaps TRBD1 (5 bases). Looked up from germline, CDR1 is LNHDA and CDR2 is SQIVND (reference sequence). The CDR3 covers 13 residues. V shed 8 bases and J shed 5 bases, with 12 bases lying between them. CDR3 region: CASQEWGNEKLFF. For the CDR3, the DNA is TGTGCCAGTCAGGAATGGGGGAATGAAAAACTGTTTTTT. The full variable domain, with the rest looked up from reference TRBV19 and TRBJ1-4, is DGGITQSPKYLFRKEGQNVTLSCEQNLNHDAMYWYRQDPGQGLRLIYYSQIVNDFQKGDIAEGYSVSREKKESFPLTVTSAQKNPTAFYLCASQEWGNEKLFFGSGTQLSVL.

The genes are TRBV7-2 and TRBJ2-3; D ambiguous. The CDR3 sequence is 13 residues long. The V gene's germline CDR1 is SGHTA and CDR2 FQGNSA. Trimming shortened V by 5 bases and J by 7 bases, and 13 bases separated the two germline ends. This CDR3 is CASSPTRVYTQYF. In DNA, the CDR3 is TGTGCCAGCAGCCCAACCCGGGTCTATACGCAGTATTTT.

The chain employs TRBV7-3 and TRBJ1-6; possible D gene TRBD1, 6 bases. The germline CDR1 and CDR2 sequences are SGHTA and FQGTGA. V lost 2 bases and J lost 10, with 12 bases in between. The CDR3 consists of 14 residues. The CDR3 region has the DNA TGTGCCAGCAGCTTAGGAGGGGGGGAATCACCCCTCCACTTT. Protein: CASSLGGGESPLHF.

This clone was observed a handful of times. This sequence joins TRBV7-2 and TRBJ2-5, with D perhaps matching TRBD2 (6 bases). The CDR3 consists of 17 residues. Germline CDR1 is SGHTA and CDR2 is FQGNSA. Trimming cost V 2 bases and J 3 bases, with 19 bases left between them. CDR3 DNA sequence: TGTGCCAGCAGCTTATATTCCAGGTTAGGGGAGGAAGAGACCCAGTACTTC. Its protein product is CASSLYSRLGEEETQYF.

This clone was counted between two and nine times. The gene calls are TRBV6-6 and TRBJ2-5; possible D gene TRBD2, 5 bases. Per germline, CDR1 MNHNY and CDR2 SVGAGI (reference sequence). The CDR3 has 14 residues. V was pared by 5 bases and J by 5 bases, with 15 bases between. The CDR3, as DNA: TGTGCCAGCAGTATGGACTCACCGTATGAGACCCAGTACTTC. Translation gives CASSMDSPYETQYF.

The DNA for the CDR3 is TGTGCCAGCAGCTCCCCAAAAAACATTCAGTACTTC. Translation gives CASSSPKNIQYF. The chain couples TRBV7-2 to TRBJ2-4; D gene unclear. V lost 4 bases and J 4 bases, leaving 5 bases between the germline ends. There are 12 residues in the CDR3. The germline gives CDR1 SGHTA, CDR2 FQGNSA.

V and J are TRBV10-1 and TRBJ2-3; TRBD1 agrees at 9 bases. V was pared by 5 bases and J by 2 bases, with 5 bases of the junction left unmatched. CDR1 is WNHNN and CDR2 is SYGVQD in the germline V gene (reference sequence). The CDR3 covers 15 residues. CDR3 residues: CASSKDRGDTDTQYF. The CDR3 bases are TGCGCCAGCAGTAAGGACAGGGGAGACACAGATACGCAGTATTTT.

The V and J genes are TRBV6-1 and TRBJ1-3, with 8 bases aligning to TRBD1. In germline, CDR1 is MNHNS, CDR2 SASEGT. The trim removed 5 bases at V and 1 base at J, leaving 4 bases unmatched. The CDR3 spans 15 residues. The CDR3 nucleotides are TGTGCCAGCAGTCGACAGGGGAATTCTGGAAACACCATATATTTT. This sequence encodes CASSRQGNSGNTIYF.

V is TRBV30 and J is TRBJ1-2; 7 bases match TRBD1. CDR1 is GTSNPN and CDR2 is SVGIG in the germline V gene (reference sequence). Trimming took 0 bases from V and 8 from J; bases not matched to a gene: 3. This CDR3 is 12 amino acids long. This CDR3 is CAWSVPGGGYTF. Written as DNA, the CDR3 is TGTGCCTGGAGTGTGCCAGGGGGAGGCTACACCTTC.

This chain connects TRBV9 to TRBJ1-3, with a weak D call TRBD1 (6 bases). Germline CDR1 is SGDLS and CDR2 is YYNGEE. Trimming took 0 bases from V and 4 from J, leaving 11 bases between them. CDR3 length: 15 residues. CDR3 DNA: TGTGCCAGCAGCGTAGAACAGGGTTCGGGAAACACCATATATTTT. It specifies CASSVEQGSGNTIYF.

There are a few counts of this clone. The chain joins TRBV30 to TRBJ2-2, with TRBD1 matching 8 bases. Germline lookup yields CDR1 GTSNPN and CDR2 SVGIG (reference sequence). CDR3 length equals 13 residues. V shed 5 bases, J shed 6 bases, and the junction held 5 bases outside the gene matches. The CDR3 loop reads CAWGQGGAGELFF. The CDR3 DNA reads TGTGCCTGGGGACAGGGAGGTGCCGGGGAGCTGTTTTTT.

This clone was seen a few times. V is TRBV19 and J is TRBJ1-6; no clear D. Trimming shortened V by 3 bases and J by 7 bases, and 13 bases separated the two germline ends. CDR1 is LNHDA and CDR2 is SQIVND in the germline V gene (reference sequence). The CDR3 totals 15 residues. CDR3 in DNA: TGTGCCAGTAGTATTGCCGGGAGCGGGAATTCACCCCTCCACTTT. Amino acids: CASSIAGSGNSPLHF.

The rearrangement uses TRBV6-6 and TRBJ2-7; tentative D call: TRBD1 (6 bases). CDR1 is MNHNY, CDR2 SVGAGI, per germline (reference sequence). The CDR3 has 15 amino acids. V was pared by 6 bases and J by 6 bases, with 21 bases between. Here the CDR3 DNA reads TGTGCCAGCAGCCGACAGGTCCAGGGCCGTGGCGAGCAGTACTTC. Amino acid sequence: CASSRQVQGRGEQYF.

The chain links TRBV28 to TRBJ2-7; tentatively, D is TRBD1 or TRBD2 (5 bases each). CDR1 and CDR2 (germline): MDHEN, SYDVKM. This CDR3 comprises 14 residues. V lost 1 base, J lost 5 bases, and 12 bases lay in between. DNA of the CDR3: TGTGCCAGCAGTTTATCGTTGGGGGTCAACGAGCAGTACTTC. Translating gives CASSLSLGVNEQYF. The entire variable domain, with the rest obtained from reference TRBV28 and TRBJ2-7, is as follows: DVKVTQSSRYLVKRTGEKVFLECVQDMDHENMFWYRQDPGLGLRLIYFSYDVKMKEKGDIPEGYSVSREKKERFSLILESASTNQTSMYLCASSLSLGVNEQYFGPGTRLTVT.

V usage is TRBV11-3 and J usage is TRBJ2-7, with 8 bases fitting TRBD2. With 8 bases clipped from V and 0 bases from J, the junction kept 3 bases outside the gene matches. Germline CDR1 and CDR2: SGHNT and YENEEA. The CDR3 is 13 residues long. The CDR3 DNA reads TGTGCCAGCTCGCGGGGGGACTCCTACGAGCAGTACTTC. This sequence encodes CASSRGDSYEQYF.

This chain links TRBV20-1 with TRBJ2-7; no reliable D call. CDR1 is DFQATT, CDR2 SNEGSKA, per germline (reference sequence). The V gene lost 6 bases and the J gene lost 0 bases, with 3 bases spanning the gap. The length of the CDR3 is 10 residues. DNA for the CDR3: TGCAGTGCGACCTCCTACGAGCAGTACTTC. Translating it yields CSATSYEQYF.